The entry below gives a single T cell receptor beta chain sequence along with its context. The target antigen is unknown. Between the trimmed V and J ends, which lost 9 bases and 1 base, there was a span of 28 bases. The CDR3 consists of 19 residues. The data stem from a study of monozygotic twins with cystic fibrosis. Study-level results: Monozygotic CF twin pairs shared significantly more nucleotide-identical clonotypes than unrelated CF individuals did. No link emerged between shared CDR3 counts and age, concordance or severity. Low clonality (median roughly 0.01) suggested a mostly naive repertoire.

Using immunoSEQ multiplex PCR, the repertoire was profiled, and TCRdb retains in-frame clones only, with some absent. Among 20,000 to 25,000 clones, 95% to 98% were seen once, and the ten largest hold roughly 0.15%. What was sequenced was blood. The clonotype originates from a girl between 5 and 17 years old with cystic fibrosis. The gene calls are TRBV23-1 and TRBJ1-5, with D possibly TRBD1 on 5 matching bases. TRBV23-1 is classed as an ORF, of uncertain function. CDR3 region: CARTIRDVRRGVSNQPQHF. The CDR3, as DNA: TGCGCCAGGACTATCAGGGACGTAAGGAGGGGTGTCAGCAATCAGCCCCAGCATTTT.